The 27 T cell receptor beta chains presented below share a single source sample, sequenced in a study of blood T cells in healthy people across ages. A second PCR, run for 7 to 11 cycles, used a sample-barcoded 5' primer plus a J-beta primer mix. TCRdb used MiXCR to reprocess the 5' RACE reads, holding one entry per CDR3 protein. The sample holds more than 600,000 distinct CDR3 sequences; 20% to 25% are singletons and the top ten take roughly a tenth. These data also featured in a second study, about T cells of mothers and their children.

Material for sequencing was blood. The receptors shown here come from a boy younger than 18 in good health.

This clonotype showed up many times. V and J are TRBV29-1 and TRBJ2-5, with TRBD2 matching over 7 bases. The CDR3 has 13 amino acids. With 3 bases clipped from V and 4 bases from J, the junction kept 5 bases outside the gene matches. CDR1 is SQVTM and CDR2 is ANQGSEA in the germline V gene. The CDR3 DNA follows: TGCAGCGTTGATGGGGGGGTAATAGAGACCCAGTACTTC. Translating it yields CSVDGGVIETQYF.

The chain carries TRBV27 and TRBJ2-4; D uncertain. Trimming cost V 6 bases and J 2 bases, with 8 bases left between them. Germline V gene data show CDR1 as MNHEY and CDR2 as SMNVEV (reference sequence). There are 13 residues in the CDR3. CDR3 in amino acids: CASSPTPKNIQYF. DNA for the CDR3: TGTGCCAGCAGCCCTACCCCCAAAAACATTCAGTACTTC.

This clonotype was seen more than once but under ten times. The CDR3 DNA sequence: TGCAGCGTTGCAAGTCAGGGATACAATGAGCAGTTCTTC. Translating gives CSVASQGYNEQFF. The rearrangement joins TRBV29-1 to TRBJ2-1, with D perhaps TRBD1 (5 bases). V was pared by 4 bases and J by 4 bases, with 11 bases between. The CDR3 consists of 13 residues. Germline V gives CDR1 SQVTM, CDR2 ANQGSEA.

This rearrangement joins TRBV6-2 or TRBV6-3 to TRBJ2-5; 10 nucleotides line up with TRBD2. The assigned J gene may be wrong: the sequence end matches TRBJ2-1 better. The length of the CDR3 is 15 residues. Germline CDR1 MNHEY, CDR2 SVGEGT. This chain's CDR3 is CASSFQRGGWNEQFF. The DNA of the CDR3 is TGTGCCAGCAGCTTCCAGCGGGGGGGCTGGAATGAGCAGTTCTTC.

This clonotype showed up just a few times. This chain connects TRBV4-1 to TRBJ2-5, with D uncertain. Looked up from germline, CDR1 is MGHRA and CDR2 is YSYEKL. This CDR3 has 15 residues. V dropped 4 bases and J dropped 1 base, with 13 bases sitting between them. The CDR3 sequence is CASSPAVTVQETQYF. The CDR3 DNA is TGCGCCAGCAGCCCAGCAGTGACCGTCCAAGAGACCCAGTACTTC.

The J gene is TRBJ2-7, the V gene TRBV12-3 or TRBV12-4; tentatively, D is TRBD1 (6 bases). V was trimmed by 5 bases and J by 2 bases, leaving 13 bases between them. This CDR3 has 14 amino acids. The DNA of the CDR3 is TGTGCCAGCAGTCCGACAGGATACACCTACGAGCAGTACTTC. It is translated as CASSPTGYTYEQYF.

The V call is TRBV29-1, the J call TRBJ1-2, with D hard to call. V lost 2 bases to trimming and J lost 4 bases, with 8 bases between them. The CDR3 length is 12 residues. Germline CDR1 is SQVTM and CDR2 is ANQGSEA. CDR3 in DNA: TGCAGCGTTGAACGTAGGCCCTATGGCTACACCTTC. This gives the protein CSVERRPYGYTF.

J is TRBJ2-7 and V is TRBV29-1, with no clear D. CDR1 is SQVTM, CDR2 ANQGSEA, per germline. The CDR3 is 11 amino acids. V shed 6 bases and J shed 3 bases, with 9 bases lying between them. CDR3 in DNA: TGCAGCGTCGAGATTAACTACGAGCAGTACTTC. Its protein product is CSVEINYEQYF.

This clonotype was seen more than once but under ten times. CDR3 sequence (DNA): TGTGCCAGCAGTAAATACCAGGGGGGGTGGGGCAATGAGCAGTTCTTC. Translation gives CASSKYQGGWGNEQFF. The chain recombines TRBV28 with TRBJ2-5; D assignment may be TRBD1 or TRBD2 (7 bases each). The last part of the DNA fits TRBJ2-1 better; the J call may be wrong. Germline CDR1 reads MDHEN; CDR2 reads SYDVKM. This CDR3 has 16 amino acids.

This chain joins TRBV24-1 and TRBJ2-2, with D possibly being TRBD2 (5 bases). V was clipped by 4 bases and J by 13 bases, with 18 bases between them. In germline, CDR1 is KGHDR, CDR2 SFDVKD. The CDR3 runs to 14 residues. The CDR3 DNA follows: TGTGCCACCAGTGACTCTGGACTGGCTGTGGGGCTGTTTTTT. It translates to CATSDSGLAVGLFF.

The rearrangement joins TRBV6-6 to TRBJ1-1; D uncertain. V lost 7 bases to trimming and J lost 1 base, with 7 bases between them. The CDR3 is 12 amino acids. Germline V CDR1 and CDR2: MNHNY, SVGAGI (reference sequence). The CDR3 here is CASKGGNTEAFF. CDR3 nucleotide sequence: TGTGCCAGCAAGGGAGGGAACACTGAAGCTTTCTTT.

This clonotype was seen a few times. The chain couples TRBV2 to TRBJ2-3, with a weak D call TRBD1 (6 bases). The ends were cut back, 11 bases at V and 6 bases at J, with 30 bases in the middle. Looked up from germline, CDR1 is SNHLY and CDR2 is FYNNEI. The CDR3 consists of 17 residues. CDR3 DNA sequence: TGTGCCGGCCGACCGCCAACAGGGTCGACCATAGTGGATACGCAGTATTTT. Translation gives CAGRPPTGSTIVDTQYF. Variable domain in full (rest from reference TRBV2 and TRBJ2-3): EPEVTQTPSHQVTQMGQEVILRCVPISNHLYFYWYRQILGQKVEFLVSFYNNEISEKSEIFDDQFSVERPDGSNFTLKIRSTKLEDSAMYFCAGRPPTGSTIVDTQYFGPGTRLTVL.

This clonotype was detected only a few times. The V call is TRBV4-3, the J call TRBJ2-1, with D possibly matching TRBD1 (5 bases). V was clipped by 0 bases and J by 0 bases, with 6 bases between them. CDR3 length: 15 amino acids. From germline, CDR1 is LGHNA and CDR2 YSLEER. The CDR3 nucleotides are TGCGCCAGCAGCCAAGAAGGGGCCTCCTACAATGAGCAGTTCTTC. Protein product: CASSQEGASYNEQFF.

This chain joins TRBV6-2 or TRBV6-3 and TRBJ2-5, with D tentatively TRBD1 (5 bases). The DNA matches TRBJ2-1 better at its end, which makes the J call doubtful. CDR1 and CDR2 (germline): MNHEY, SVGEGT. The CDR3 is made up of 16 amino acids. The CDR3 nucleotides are TGTGCCAGCACCACATCGGGCCCCGCTGGGGCCGCTGAGCAGTTCTTC. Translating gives CASTTSGPAGAAEQFF.

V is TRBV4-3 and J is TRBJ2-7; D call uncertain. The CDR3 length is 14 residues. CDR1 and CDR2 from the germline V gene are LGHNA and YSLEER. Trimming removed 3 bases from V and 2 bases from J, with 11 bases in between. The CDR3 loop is CASSHEQITYEQYF. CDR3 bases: TGCGCCAGCAGCCATGAACAGATCACCTACGAGCAGTACTTC.

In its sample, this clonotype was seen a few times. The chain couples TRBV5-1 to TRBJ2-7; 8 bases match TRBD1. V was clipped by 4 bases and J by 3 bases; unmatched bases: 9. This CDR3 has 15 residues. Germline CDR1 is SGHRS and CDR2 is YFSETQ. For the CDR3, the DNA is TGCGCCAGCAGCGAAGGAGGACAGGGTGACTACGAGCAGTACTTC. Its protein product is CASSEGGQGDYEQYF. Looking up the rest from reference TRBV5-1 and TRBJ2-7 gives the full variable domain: KAGVTQTPRYLIKTRGQQVTLSCSPISGHRSVSWYQQTPGQGLQFLFEYFSETQRNKGNFPGRFSGRQFSNSRSEMNVSTLELGDSALYLCASSEGGQGDYEQYFGPGTRLTVT.

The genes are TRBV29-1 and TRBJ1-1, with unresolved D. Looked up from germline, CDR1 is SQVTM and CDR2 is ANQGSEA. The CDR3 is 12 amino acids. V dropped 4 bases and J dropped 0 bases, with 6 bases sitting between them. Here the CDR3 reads CSVAGVNTEAFF. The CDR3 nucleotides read TGCAGCGTTGCTGGGGTGAACACTGAAGCTTTCTTT. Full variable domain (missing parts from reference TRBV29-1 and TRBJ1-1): SAVISQKPSRDICQRGTSLTIQCQVDSQVTMMFWYRQQPGQSLTLIATANQGSEATYESGFVIDKFPISRPNLTFSTLTVSNMSPEDSSIYLCSVAGVNTEAFFGQGTRLTVV.

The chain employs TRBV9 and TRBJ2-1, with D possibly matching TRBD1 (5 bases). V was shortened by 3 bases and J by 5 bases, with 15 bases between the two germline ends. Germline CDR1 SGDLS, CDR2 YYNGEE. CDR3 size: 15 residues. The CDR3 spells CASSGPDGANNEQFF. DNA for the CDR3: TGTGCCAGCAGCGGCCCCGATGGGGCAAACAATGAGCAGTTCTTC.

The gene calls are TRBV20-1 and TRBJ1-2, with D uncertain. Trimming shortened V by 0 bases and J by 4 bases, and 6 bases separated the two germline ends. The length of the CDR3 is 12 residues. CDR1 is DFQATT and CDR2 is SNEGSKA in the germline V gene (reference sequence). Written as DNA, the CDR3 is TGCAGTGCTAGAGAGGCAGTCTATGGCTACACCTTC. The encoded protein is CSAREAVYGYTF.

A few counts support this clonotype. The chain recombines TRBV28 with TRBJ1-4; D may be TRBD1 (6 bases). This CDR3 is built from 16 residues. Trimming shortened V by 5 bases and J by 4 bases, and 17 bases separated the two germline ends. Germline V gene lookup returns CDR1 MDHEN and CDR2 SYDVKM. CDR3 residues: CASSPLRGAFNEKLFF. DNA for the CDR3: TGTGCCAGCAGTCCATTACGGGGGGCATTTAATGAAAAACTGTTTTTT.

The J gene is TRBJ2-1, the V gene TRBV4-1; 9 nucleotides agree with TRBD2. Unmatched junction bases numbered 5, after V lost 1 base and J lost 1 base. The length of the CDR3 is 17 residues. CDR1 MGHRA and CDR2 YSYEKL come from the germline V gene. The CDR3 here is CASSQVGSGGSYNEQFF. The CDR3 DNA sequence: TGCGCCAGCAGCCAAGTTGGTAGCGGGGGTTCCTACAATGAGCAGTTCTTC.

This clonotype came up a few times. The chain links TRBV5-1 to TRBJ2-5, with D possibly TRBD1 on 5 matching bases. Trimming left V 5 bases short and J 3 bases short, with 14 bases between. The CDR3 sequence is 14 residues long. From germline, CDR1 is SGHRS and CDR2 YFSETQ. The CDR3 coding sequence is TGCGCCAGCAGTTCCGGGCGCAGGGAAGAGACCCAGTACTTC. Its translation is CASSSGRREETQYF.

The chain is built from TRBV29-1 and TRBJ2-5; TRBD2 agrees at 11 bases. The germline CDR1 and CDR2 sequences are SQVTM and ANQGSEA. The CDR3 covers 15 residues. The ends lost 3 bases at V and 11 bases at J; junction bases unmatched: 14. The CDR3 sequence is CSVDATSGDPVEQYF. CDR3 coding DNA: TGCAGCGTTGATGCGACTAGCGGGGACCCGGTGGAGCAGTACTTC.

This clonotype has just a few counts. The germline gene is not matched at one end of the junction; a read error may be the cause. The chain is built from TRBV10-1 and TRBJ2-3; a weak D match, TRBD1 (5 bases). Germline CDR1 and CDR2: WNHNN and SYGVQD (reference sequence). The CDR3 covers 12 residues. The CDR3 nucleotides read TGCGCCAGCAGTGAGAGCACAGGTACGCAGTATTTT. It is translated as CASSESTGTQYF.

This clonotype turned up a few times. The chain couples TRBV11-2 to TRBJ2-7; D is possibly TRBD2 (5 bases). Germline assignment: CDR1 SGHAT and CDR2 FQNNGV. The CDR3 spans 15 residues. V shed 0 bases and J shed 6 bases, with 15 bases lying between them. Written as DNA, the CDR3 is TGTGCCAGCAGCTTAGAGGGAACTAGTGGAGGCGAGCAGTACTTC. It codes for CASSLEGTSGGEQYF.

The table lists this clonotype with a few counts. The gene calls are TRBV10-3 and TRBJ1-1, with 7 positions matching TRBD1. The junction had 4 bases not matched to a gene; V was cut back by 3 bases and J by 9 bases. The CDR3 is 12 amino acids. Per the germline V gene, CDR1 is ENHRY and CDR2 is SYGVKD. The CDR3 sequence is CAISEGGGKAFF. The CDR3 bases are TGTGCCATCAGTGAAGGGGGCGGGAAAGCTTTCTTT.

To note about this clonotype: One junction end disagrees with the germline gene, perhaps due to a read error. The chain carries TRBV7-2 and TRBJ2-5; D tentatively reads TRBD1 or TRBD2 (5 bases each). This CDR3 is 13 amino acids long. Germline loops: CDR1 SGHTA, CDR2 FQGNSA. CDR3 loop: CASSLALLGTQYF. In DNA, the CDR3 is TGTGCCAGCAGCTTAGCCCTGCTTGGGACCCAGTACTTT.